Listed below are T cell receptor beta chains from one sample, sequenced in a study of T cells in Graves' hyperthyroidism and ophthalmopathy. TCRdb called the multiplex PCR reads again in MiXCR, with one record for every CDR3 protein. Of 660,000 or so distinct CDR3 sequences listed, about 45% were seen once; the top ten hold 6.5% to 9%. Sequenced material: peripheral blood or thyroid tissue (not recorded which). The receptors come from an adult man with Graves' disease, either hyperthyroidism or ophthalmopathy (not recorded which). Both conserved end residues are part of each CDR3. A D gene is named only where the DNA matches it firmly. Not every row has a clone size; where given, it reads once, few, many or a size class.

V gene	J gene	clone size	D gene	CDR3 length	CDR3 DNA	CDR3 protein
TRBV25-1	TRBJ1-2	NA	NA	14	TGTGCCAGCGTGACCCAGAGCCTTAACTATGGCTACACCTTC	CASVTQSLNYGYTF
TRBV12-3/TRBV12-4	TRBJ1-4	many	NA	15	TGTGCCAGCAGGGCAGGGATCGGCGGTAATGAAAAACTGTTTTTT	CASRAGIGGNEKLFF
TRBV2	TRBJ2-5	NA	NA	14	TGTGCCAGCAGTGTGACCGGGATTAGGGGGACCCAGTACTTC	CASSVTGIRGTQYF
TRBV7-2	TRBJ2-7	many	TRBD2	15	TGTGCCAGCAGCTTGGTGACTAGCGGGAGATACGAGCAGTACTTC	CASSLVTSGRYEQYF
TRBV2	TRBJ1-5	few	NA	13	TGTGCCAGCAGCCAAGGGACCCATCAGCCCCAGCATTTT	CASSQGTHQPQHF
TRBV9	TRBJ2-7	few	NA	13	TGTGCCAGCAGCCGCGGCGTCTCCTACGAGCAGTACTTC	CASSRGVSYEQYF
TRBV29-1	TRBJ1-3	NA	TRBD1	8	TGCAGCGTTGAAGGACAGGGTTTT	CSVEGQGF
TRBV12-3/TRBV12-4	TRBJ2-7	few	NA	15	TGTGCCAGCAGGCCTAGGGGTGGCAGGGTAGACGAGCAGTACTTC	CASRPRGGRVDEQYF
TRBV5-1	TRBJ2-5	few	NA	13	TGCGCCAGCAGCCTAATTCCGGCCGAGACCCAGTACTTC	CASSLIPAETQYF
TRBV6-5	TRBJ1-4	few	NA	14	TGTGCCAGCAGTGTCCGGTCTCTGAATGAAAAACTGTTTTTT	CASSVRSLNEKLFF